Presented here are 23 T cell receptor beta chains from one specimen sequenced in a study of identical twins. In TCRdb, the 5' RACE reads were re-called with MiXCR into one record per CDR3 protein. The data show 690,000 or so distinct CDR3 sequences, around 8.3% seen once. These data also formed part of another study, on yellow fever vaccine responses in identical twins.

Sequences were obtained from PBMCs. These receptors all stem from a woman under 30 in good health.

The V gene is TRBV27, the J gene TRBJ1-1; D is ambiguous. From germline, CDR1 is MNHEY and CDR2 SMNVEV (reference sequence). CDR3 length: 15 residues. V lost 0 bases and J 0 bases, leaving 8 bases between the germline ends. CDR3 region: CASSLSVGLNTEAFF. CDR3 DNA sequence: TGTGCCAGCAGTTTATCAGTGGGCCTGAACACTGAAGCTTTCTTT.

The chain employs TRBV3-1 and TRBJ2-1, with 7 bases matching TRBD1. V trimming: 0 bases; J trimming: 5 bases; junction bases outside the gene matches: 7. CDR1 LGHDT and CDR2 YNNKEL come from the germline V gene (reference sequence). The CDR3 length is 16 residues. The DNA of the CDR3 is TGTGCCAGCAGCCAAGACCTGAGGGGGCAGCACAATGAGCAGTTCTTC. This translates into CASSQDLRGQHNEQFF.

There are many counts of this clonotype. The V and J genes are TRBV12-3 or TRBV12-4 and TRBJ2-5, with a tentative D call TRBD2 (6 bases). This CDR3 contains 16 residues. With 3 bases removed from V and 3 bases from J, the gap between germline ends came to 17 bases. This CDR3 is CASSLPRGALEETQYF. The CDR3 DNA reads TGTGCCAGCAGTTTGCCGCGGGGCGCGTTGGAAGAGACCCAGTACTTC.

Ten or more counts support this clonotype. The chain has TRBV24-1 and TRBJ2-7; TRBD2 agrees at 10 bases. The CDR3 covers 16 residues. Per germline, CDR1 KGHDR and CDR2 SFDVKD. V was pared by 0 bases and J by 5 bases, with 6 bases of the junction left unmatched. CDR3 loop: CATSDLKLAGANEQYF. The CDR3 DNA follows: TGTGCCACCAGTGATTTGAAGCTAGCGGGAGCCAACGAGCAGTACTTC.

This chain connects TRBV9 to TRBJ2-1, with a weak D call TRBD1 (7 bases). From germline, CDR1 is SGDLS and CDR2 YYNGEE. The V and J ends lost 3 bases and 7 bases respectively, with 17 bases between them. The CDR3 has 15 residues. The CDR3 is CASSAGQAAGNEQFF. The CDR3 DNA reads TGTGCCAGCAGCGCCGGACAGGCTGCGGGAAATGAGCAGTTCTTC.

This clonotype was seen a few times. The chain has TRBV20-1 and TRBJ2-3; D is uncertain. Trimming took 1 base from V and 0 from J, leaving 11 bases between them. CDR3 length: 15 residues. Germline CDR1 reads DFQATT; CDR2 reads SNEGSKA (reference sequence). Written as DNA, the CDR3 is TGCAGTGCTAGAGCTTTAAGCTCTAGCACAGATACGCAGTATTTT. Translation: CSARALSSSTDTQYF.

This clonotype appeared a few times. The genes are TRBV11-1 and TRBJ2-1, with 11 bases lining up with TRBD2. The CDR3 covers 18 residues. The J segment lost 2 bases and the V segment lost 3 bases, leaving 9 bases of the junction unmatched. Looked up from germline, CDR1 is SGHAT and CDR2 is FQDESV (reference sequence). CDR3 DNA: TGTGCCAGCAGCTTTCTGGCTAGCGGGGGGATCGCCTACAATGAGCAGTTCTTC. Translated, it gives CASSFLASGGIAYNEQFF.

There are a few counts of this clonotype. CDR3 loop: CANGEDTDTQYF. The CDR3 nucleotides read TGTGCCAACGGGGAGGACACAGATACGCAGTATTTT. The chain recombines TRBV27 with TRBJ2-3, with D possibly TRBD2 on 6 matching bases. CDR1 and CDR2 from the germline V gene are MNHEY and SMNVEV (reference sequence). The CDR3 is 12 amino acids. The V and J ends lost 10 bases and 2 bases respectively, with 10 bases between them.

This clonotype was counted ten times or more. The V call is TRBV7-2, the J call TRBJ2-5, with D uncertain. The CDR3 consists of 11 residues. The ends were cut back, 2 bases at V and 7 bases at J, with 5 bases in the middle. In germline, CDR1 is SGHTA, CDR2 FQGNSA. Here the CDR3 DNA reads TGTGCCAGCAGCTTACCCGGGACCCAGTACTTC. Translating gives CASSLPGTQYF.

The table lists this clonotype with a few counts. The V gene is TRBV20-1, the J gene TRBJ2-4; tentatively, D is TRBD2 (5 bases). Trimming removed 6 bases at V and 8 bases at J, with 23 bases between. CDR1 and CDR2 from the germline V gene are DFQATT and SNEGSKA (reference sequence). The CDR3 is 15 amino acids. The CDR3 sequence: CSASSRTAGGYIQYF. CDR3 DNA sequence: TGCAGTGCCTCCTCGCGGACCGCCGGAGGATACATTCAGTACTTC.

This clonotype was detected many times. V gene TRBV7-8 combines with J gene TRBJ2-3; TRBD2 is a possible D gene (5 bases). The germline V gene encodes CDR1 SGHVS and CDR2 FQNEAQ. This CDR3 has 13 residues. Trimming stripped 9 bases from V and 4 bases from J, with 14 bases between. The CDR3 nucleotides are TGTGCCAGTTGGACTCCCGGGTCAGATACGCAGTATTTT. Translation gives CASWTPGSDTQYF.

This clonotype showed up just a few times. The chain employs TRBV20-1 and TRBJ2-1; D unclear. This CDR3 spans 16 amino acids. Germline V lookup: CDR1 DFQATT, CDR2 SNEGSKA (reference sequence). V was shortened by 4 bases and J by 0 bases, with 16 bases between the two germline ends. The CDR3 sequence is CSAISPTPSSYNEQFF. CDR3 nucleotides: TGCAGTGCTATATCACCGACCCCTAGCTCCTACAATGAGCAGTTCTTC.

This clonotype was seen more than once but under ten times. The chain recombines TRBV6-2 or TRBV6-3 with TRBJ2-1, with TRBD2 as a possible D gene (5 bases). Germline CDR1 and CDR2: MNHEY and SVGEGT. This CDR3 has 14 amino acids. V dropped 7 bases and J dropped 6 bases, with 16 bases sitting between them. Here the CDR3 DNA reads TGTGCCAGCACCAGTCAACTAGTTTCCAATGAGCAGTTCTTC. As protein: CASTSQLVSNEQFF.

This sequence joins TRBV20-1 and TRBJ2-3, with 10 bases aligning to TRBD2. Germline V CDR1 and CDR2: DFQATT, SNEGSKA (reference sequence). J lost 3 bases, V lost 6 bases, and 6 bases had no gene match. This CDR3 is built from 14 residues. The CDR3 nucleotides are TGCAGTGCCCAGCGGGAGGGCCTAACAGATACGCAGTATTTT. Protein product: CSAQREGLTDTQYF.

The rearrangement joins TRBV20-1 to TRBJ2-1, with D uncertain. V gave up 3 bases and J gave up 4 bases, with 19 bases separating them. There are 16 residues in the CDR3. Germline CDR1 is DFQATT and CDR2 is SNEGSKA (reference sequence). The CDR3 reads CSASAPIGSQYNEQFF. DNA for the CDR3: TGCAGTGCTAGCGCCCCAATAGGATCCCAGTACAATGAGCAGTTCTTC.

The rearrangement links TRBV20-1 to TRBJ1-5; D call uncertain. The CDR3 totals 14 residues. Per the germline V gene, CDR1 is DFQATT and CDR2 is SNEGSKA (reference sequence). The V end lost 5 bases, the J end lost 3 bases, and 14 bases lay between the germline ends. The CDR3 here is CSAYLPVFNQPQHF. CDR3 nucleotides: TGCAGTGCTTACCTCCCGGTCTTCAATCAGCCCCAGCATTTT.

This clonotype was seen only a few times. The chain carries TRBV10-2 and TRBJ2-7; 8 bases match TRBD1. Germline CDR1 and CDR2: WSHSY and SAAADI. This CDR3 comprises 16 residues. J was trimmed by 3 bases and V by 6 bases; bases with no gene match: 13. The CDR3 loop is CASRQDRGSPLYEQYF. CDR3 nucleotide sequence: TGCGCCAGCAGACAAGACAGGGGCTCGCCCCTCTACGAGCAGTACTTC.

This clonotype was detected a few times. The chain combines TRBV3-1 with TRBJ1-2; TRBD1 matches 10 bases. The CDR3 is 15 residues long. CDR1 is LGHDT, CDR2 YNNKEL, per germline (reference sequence). The ends lost 0 bases at V and 7 bases at J; junction bases unmatched: 5. The CDR3 spells CASSQEGTGEVGYTF. For the CDR3, the DNA is TGTGCCAGCAGCCAAGAAGGGACAGGGGAAGTTGGCTACACCTTC. Complete variable domain (other parts from reference TRBV3-1 and TRBJ1-2): DTAVSQTPKYLVTQMGNDKSIKCEQNLGHDTMYWYKQDSKKFLKIMFSYNNKELIINETVPNRFSPKSPDKAHLNLHINSLELGDSAVYFCASSQEGTGEVGYTFGSGTRLTVV.

There are a few counts of this clonotype. The gene calls are TRBV7-2 and TRBJ2-1; D is ambiguous. The CDR3 loop spans 16 amino acids. CDR1 is SGHTA and CDR2 is FQGNSA in the germline V gene. Deletions cut 6 bases from V and 8 bases from J, with 23 bases between. The CDR3 spells CASRTFGVTALDEQFF. As DNA, the CDR3 is TGTGCCAGCAGGACTTTCGGAGTGACGGCCCTTGATGAGCAGTTCTTC.

At least ten counts were recorded for this clonotype. The chain couples TRBV29-1 to TRBJ2-1; 7 bases line up with TRBD1. This CDR3 is 16 amino acids long. Germline CDR1 is SQVTM and CDR2 is ANQGSEA. Trimming removed 6 bases from V and 6 bases from J; junction bases left unmatched: 17. CDR3 sequence: CSVGKGIPGQSNEQFF. The CDR3 DNA follows: TGCAGCGTCGGTAAGGGAATACCGGGACAGAGCAATGAGCAGTTCTTC.

There are a few counts of this clonotype. The chain links TRBV20-1 to TRBJ2-1; 11 nucleotides match TRBD2. V shed 1 base, J shed 14 bases, and the junction held 7 bases outside the gene matches. This CDR3 is built from 13 residues. The germline V gene encodes CDR1 DFQATT and CDR2 SNEGSKA (reference sequence). The CDR3 bases are TGCAGTGCTAGAGTAACTAGCGGGAGTACGGAGTTCTTC. Translation: CSARVTSGSTEFF.

This clonotype was detected only a few times. This chain joins TRBV20-1 and TRBJ1-2; tentative D call: TRBD1 (5 bases). Trimming took off 8 bases at V and 8 bases at J, with 27 bases between the two ends. The CDR3 runs 15 residues. Looked up from germline, CDR1 is DFQATT and CDR2 is SNEGSKA (reference sequence). CDR3 residues: CSIQTSRDQHFGYTF. The CDR3 DNA is TGCAGTATTCAAACAAGCCGGGACCAACATTTCGGCTACACCTTC.

The sample holds one count of this clonotype. An end of the junction differs from the germline gene, which may be a read error. V gene TRBV20-1 combines with J gene TRBJ2-6; D might be TRBD1 (5 bases). Germline lookup yields CDR1 DFQATT and CDR2 SNEGSKA (reference sequence). There are 16 residues in the CDR3. CDR3 sequence (DNA): TGCAGTGCCAGGGAACCGACAGCCTCTGGGGCCAACGTCCTTACTTTC. Amino acids: CSAREPTASGANVLTF.